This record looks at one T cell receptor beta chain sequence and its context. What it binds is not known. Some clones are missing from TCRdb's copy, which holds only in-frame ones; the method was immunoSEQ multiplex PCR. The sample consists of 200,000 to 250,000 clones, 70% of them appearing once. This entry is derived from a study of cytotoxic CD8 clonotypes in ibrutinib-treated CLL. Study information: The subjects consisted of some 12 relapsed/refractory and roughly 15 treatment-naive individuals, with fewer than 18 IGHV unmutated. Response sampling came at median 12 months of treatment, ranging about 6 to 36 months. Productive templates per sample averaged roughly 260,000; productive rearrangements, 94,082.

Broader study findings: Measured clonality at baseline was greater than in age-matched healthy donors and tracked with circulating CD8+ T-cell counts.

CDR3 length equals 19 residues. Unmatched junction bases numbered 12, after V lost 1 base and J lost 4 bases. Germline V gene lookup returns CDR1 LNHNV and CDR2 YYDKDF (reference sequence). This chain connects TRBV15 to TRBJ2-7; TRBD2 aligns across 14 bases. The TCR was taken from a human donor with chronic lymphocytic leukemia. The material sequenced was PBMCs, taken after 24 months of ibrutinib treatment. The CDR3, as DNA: TGTGCCACCAGCAGAGTTGGGACAGGGGGGACTAGCGGGAGATACGAGCAGTACTTC. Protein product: CATSRVGTGGTSGRYEQYF. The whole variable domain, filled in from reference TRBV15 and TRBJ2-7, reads DAMVIQNPRYQVTQFGKPVTLSCSQTLNHNVMYWYQQKSSQAPKLLFHYYDKDFNNEADTPDNFQSRRPNTSFCFLDIRSPGLGDTAMYLCATSRVGTGGTSGRYEQYFGPGTRLTVT.